The rows below give T cell receptor beta chains drawn from one sample of a study of T cell changes during pregnancy in multiple sclerosis. Using immunoSEQ multiplex PCR, the repertoire was profiled, and TCRdb retains in-frame clones only, with some absent. The repertoire holds approximately 90,000 clones, with just under 95% as singletons. The sequencing here drew on peripheral blood, taken in the third trimester of pregnancy. The receptor source for this set is a female donor with multiple sclerosis, enrolled in a pregnancy study. The CDR3 runs from the conserved cysteine through the conserved F or W. The D gene is left open where the match is weak. Expanded clones get a size class; other rows say once, few or many, or leave the size out.

d_call j_call clone_size v_call cdr3_nt cdr3_aa
. TRBJ1-2 . TRBV5-1 TGCGCCAGCAGCCCTCGGGGGGGGGACTATGGCTACACCTTC CASSPRGGDYGYTF
TRBD1 TRBJ2-7 once TRBV7-9 TGTGCCAGCAGCTTATTTGCCGGACAGGGAGGATACGAGCAGTACTTC CASSLFAGQGGYEQYF
TRBD2 TRBJ2-6 . TRBV7-2 TGTGCCAGCAGCTTACTTAGCGGGACTGGGGCCAACGTCCTGACTTTC CASSLLSGTGANVLTF
. TRBJ2-1 . TRBV27 TGTGCCAGCAGCCCCGGACTTACCCCGTATGAGCAGTTCTTC CASSPGLTPYEQFF
TRBD1 TRBJ2-7 . TRBV13 TGTGCCAGCAGCACGCTACTCGGACAGGGAGGTAACGAGCAGTACTTC CASSTLLGQGGNEQYF
. TRBJ1-3 few TRBV9 TGTGCCAGCAGCGTAGAACAGGGCTCTGGAAACACCATATATTTT CASSVEQGSGNTIYF
. TRBJ2-1 . TRBV27 TGTGCCAGCAGGCCCAGACTAGTTTTAGAGCAGTTCTTC CASRPRLVLEQFF
. TRBJ1-5 . TRBV19 TGTGCCAGTAGTATGGTCGGTCAGCCCCAGCATTTT CASSMVGQPQHF
TRBD2 TRBJ2-3 . TRBV5-1 TGCGCCAGCAGCATCCGACTAGCGGGAGAGATTAGCACAGATACGCAGTATTTT CASSIRLAGEISTDTQYF
TRBD2 TRBJ2-2 . TRBV18 TGTGCCAGCTCACCTGGACTAGGTTTGGACACCGGGGAGCTGTTTTTT CASSPGLGLDTGELFF
. TRBJ1-1 . TRBV27 TGTGCCAGCAGTTCCGTGGGTCGGGACACTGAAGCTTTCTTT CASSSVGRDTEAFF
. TRBJ1-5 once TRBV29-1 TGCAGCGTTGAAGTCGGGGGAAATCAGCCCCAGCATTTT CSVEVGGNQPQHF
TRBD1 TRBJ1-4 . TRBV11-2 TGTGCCAGCAGCAGATCGACAGGGGTCGTTAATGAAAAACTGTTTTTT CASSRSTGVVNEKLFF
. TRBJ2-4 . TRBV27 TGTGCCAGCAGTTTAGGTGCATCAGGCGTAAAAAACATTCAGTACTTC CASSLGASGVKNIQYF
. TRBJ1-2 . TRBV19 TGTGCCAGTAGTATAGTGGGCAGCCAAGAAAATGGCTACACCTTC CASSIVGSQENGYTF
TRBD1 TRBJ1-5 . TRBV19 TGTGCCAGTCAGGACAGGGGAAATCAGCCCCAGCATTTT CASQDRGNQPQHF
TRBD1 TRBJ1-4 . TRBV30 TGTGCCTGGAGTGTAGGGGGCGGAGTAGAAAAACTGTTTTTT CAWSVGGGVEKLFF
TRBD1 TRBJ2-7 . TRBV18 TGTGCCAGCTCACCAGGGACAGGGAGCAACGAGCAGTACTTC CASSPGTGSNEQYF
. TRBJ1-1 . TRBV5-6 TGTGCCAGCAGCCGAGCCCGGACTGAAGCTTTCTTT CASSRARTEAFF
. TRBJ2-1 . TRBV30 TGTGCCTGGAGTGTCGGAGGGGCTGAGCAGTTCTTC CAWSVGGAEQFF
TRBD1 TRBJ1-1 . TRBV28 TGTGCCAGCAGTTTCAGGGGGCCTACTGAAGCTTTCTTT CASSFRGPTEAFF
. TRBJ2-5 . TRBV19 TGTGCCAGTAGTACCCGGCGGCAAGAGACCCAGTACTTC CASSTRRQETQYF
TRBD2 TRBJ2-7 . TRBV28 TGTGCCGGCAGCGGGAGGACCTCCTACGAGCAGTACTTC CAGSGRTSYEQYF
. TRBJ1-2 . TRBV5-4 TGTGCCAGCAGCTTGGGGGGCAACTATGGCTACACCTTC CASSLGGNYGYTF
TRBD2 TRBJ2-1 . TRBV28 TGTGCCAGCAGTTTATGGGCTAGCGGTTCCTACAATGAGCAGTTCTTC CASSLWASGSYNEQFF
TRBD1 TRBJ2-1 . TRBV28 TGTGCCGTAAAATTCGGGACAGGGGTATACAATGAGCAGTTCTTC CAVKFGTGVYNEQFF
. TRBJ1-5 . TRBV2 TGTGCCAGCAGTGGGCAGGGAGGGCAGCCCCAGCATTTT CASSGQGGQPQHF
TRBD2 TRBJ2-2 . TRBV15 TGTGCCACCAGCGCGGGGGGGGAGGCCGGGGAGCTGTTTTTT CATSAGGEAGELFF
TRBD2 TRBJ2-2 . TRBV27 TGTGCCGGACCTAGCGGGAGGGCCGAGGGCGGGGAGCTGTTTTTT CAGPSGRAEGGELFF
TRBD2 TRBJ2-3 . TRBV5-4 TGTGCCAGCAGCGCCGCCGGGGCTAGCGGGCCTCGGGCGTATTTT CASSAAGASGPRAYF
. TRBJ2-1 . TRBV10-3 TGTGCCATCAGTGAGTCTAGCGGAGGCTCCTACAATGAGCAGTTCTTC CAISESSGGSYNEQFF
. TRBJ1-2 . TRBV6-1 TGTGCCAGCAGTGCAACTCAGCGGCTAGGTGGCTACACCTTC CASSATQRLGGYTF
. TRBJ2-5 . TRBV5-1 TGCGCCAGCAGCTCAGCGTTTCAAGAGACCCAGTACTTC CASSSAFQETQYF
. TRBJ2-1 . TRBV11-2 TGTGCCAGCAGCTTAGGAAGCTGGGCCAATGAGCAGTTCTTC CASSLGSWANEQFF
TRBD2 TRBJ2-1 . TRBV11-2 TGTGCCAGCAGCTTAGGCATGACTAGCGGGTCCTACAATGAGCAGTTCTTC CASSLGMTSGSYNEQFF
. TRBJ1-1 few TRBV7-9 TGTGCCAGCAGAGCCAAGGGAGGGAACACTGAAGCTTTCTTT CASRAKGGNTEAFF
TRBD2 TRBJ2-1 . TRBV5-1 TGCGCCAGCAGCTTCGCTAGCGGGAGGGCCCTCTACAATGAGCAGTTCTTC CASSFASGRALYNEQFF
TRBD1 TRBJ2-2 . TRBV6-6 TGTGCCAGCAGTCAGACAGGGCCCGGGGAGCTGTTTTTT CASSQTGPGELFF
. TRBJ2-2 . TRBV15 TGTGCCACCAGCGAAGCCAGCGCGAACACCGGGGAGCTGTTTTTT CATSEASANTGELFF
. TRBJ1-5 . TRBV18 TGTGCCAGCTCACCTGGGGCGGCTCATCAGCCCCAGCATTTT CASSPGAAHQPQHF
. TRBJ2-3 . TRBV9 TGTGCCAGCAGCGCCACTGACTTCACGCAGTATTTT CASSATDFTQYF
TRBD1 TRBJ2-7 . TRBV15 TGTGCCACCAGCAGGTCCCCTTTATTGAGTCTGGGACAGGGGAGAACCTACGAGCAGTACTTC CATSRSPLLSLGQGRTYEQYF
. TRBJ2-1 . TRBV9 TGTGCCAGCAGCGTAGGCGGTAGCCTAAATGAGCAGTTCTTC CASSVGGSLNEQFF
. TRBJ2-7 . TRBV7-9 TGTGCCAGCAGGCCCGGGACAAGGGATGAGCAGTACTTC CASRPGTRDEQYF
TRBD1 TRBJ2-7 . TRBV5-1 TGCGCCAGCAGCTCCTCTCCAGGGGGATCCTACGAGCAGTACTTC CASSSSPGGSYEQYF
TRBD2 TRBJ2-3 . TRBV5-1 TGCGCCAGCAGCTGGAAACTAGCGGCTAGCACAGATACGCAGTATTTT CASSWKLAASTDTQYF
TRBD2 TRBJ2-2 . TRBV6-7 TGTGCCAGCCGGTCTAGCGGGAGGTGCACCGGGGAGCTGTTTTTT CASRSSGRCTGELFF
. TRBJ2-7 . TRBV7-6 TGTGCCAGCAGCTTAGGACAGGATGCCTACGAGCAGTACTTC CASSLGQDAYEQYF
TRBD2 TRBJ2-2 . TRBV18 TGTGCCAGCTCACCAAGGCTAGCGGCTAAGGGGGAGCTGTTTTTT CASSPRLAAKGELFF
. TRBJ2-7 . TRBV10-1 TGCGCCAGCAGTGAGTCCGAGGGTTACGAGCAGTACTTC CASSESEGYEQYF
. TRBJ1-4 . TRBV14 TGTGCCAGCAGCCAATACTCCGAAAAACTGTTTTTT CASSQYSEKLFF
TRBD1 TRBJ1-5 . TRBV7-2 TGTGCCAGCAGCCGCCAGGGGGTCATTGAGCCCCAGCATTTT CASSRQGVIEPQHF
TRBD1 TRBJ2-1 . TRBV9 TGTGCCAGCAGGGAGACAGGGAGCTACAATGAGCAGTTCTTC CASRETGSYNEQFF
TRBD1 TRBJ2-3 . TRBV10-2 TGCGCCAGCCACTACGGGACAGGGTTCGCAGATACGCAGTATTTT CASHYGTGFADTQYF
. TRBJ1-2 once TRBV7-9 TGTGCCAGCAGCCTCCTCCGGGGAGAGCTAAATGGCTACACCTTC CASSLLRGELNGYTF
TRBD2 TRBJ2-7 once TRBV7-9 TGTGCCAGCAGCTTAATTGGGCGGGGCGGGGGTTACGAGCAGTACTTC CASSLIGRGGGYEQYF
TRBD2 TRBJ2-7 . TRBV19 TGTGCCAGTAGTACCCAGACTAGCATCTACGAGCAGTACTTC CASSTQTSIYEQYF
TRBD1 TRBJ2-7 . TRBV7-6 TGTGCCAGCAGCTCCCGACAGGGATACGACGAGCAGTACTTC CASSSRQGYDEQYF
TRBD1 TRBJ1-6 . TRBV7-9 TGTGCCAGCAGCTTAACAGGGGTACATTCACCCCTCCACTTT CASSLTGVHSPLHF
TRBD2 TRBJ2-7 . TRBV2 TGTGCCAGCAAAATACTAGCGGGAGTGCAGTACTTC CASKILAGVQYF